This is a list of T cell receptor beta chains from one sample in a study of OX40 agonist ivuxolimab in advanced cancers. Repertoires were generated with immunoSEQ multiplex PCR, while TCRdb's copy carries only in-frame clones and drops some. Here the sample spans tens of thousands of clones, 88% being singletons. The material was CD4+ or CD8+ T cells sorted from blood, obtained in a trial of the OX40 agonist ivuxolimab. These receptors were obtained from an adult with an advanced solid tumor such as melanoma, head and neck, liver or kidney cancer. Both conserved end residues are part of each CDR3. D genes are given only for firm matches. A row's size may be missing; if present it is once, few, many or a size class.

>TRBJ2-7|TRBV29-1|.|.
CSVETGYEDEQYF
TGCAGCGTTGAGACAGGTTACGAAGACGAGCAGTACTTC
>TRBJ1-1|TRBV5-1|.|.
CASSLVFEGRGTEAFF
TGCGCCAGCAGCTTGGTTTTCGAGGGTAGGGGCACTGAAGCTTTCTTT
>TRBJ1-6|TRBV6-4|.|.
CASRQEGSNSPLHF
TGTGCCAGCAGACAAGAGGGGTCGAATTCACCCCTCCACTTT
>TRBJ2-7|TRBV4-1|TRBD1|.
CASSLTGQGREQYF
TGCGCCAGCAGCCTGACGGGACAGGGACGCGAGCAGTACTTC
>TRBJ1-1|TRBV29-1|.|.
CSVLQQGSTEAFF
TGCAGCGTTCTCCAACAGGGAAGTACTGAAGCTTTCTTT
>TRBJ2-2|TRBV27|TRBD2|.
CASKTGTKNTGELFF
TGTGCCAGCAAAACCGGGACTAAGAACACCGGGGAGCTGTTTTTT
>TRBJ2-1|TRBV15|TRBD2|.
CATSPQRGAYNEQFF
TGTGCCACCAGCCCCCAGCGGGGTGCCTACAATGAGCAGTTCTTC
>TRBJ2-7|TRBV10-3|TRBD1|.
CAISLTGGTYEQYF
TGTGCCATCAGTCTGACAGGGGGGACCTACGAGCAGTACTTC
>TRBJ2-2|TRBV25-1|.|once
CASSEWGLNTGELFF
TGTGCCAGCAGTGAATGGGGCCTAAACACCGGGGAGCTGTTTTTT
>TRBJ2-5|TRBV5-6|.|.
CASSLPGSGWRETQYF
TGTGCCAGCAGCCTCCCCGGTTCAGGGTGGAGAGAGACCCAGTACTTC
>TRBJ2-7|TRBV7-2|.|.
CASSLDYNSYEQYF
TGTGCCAGCAGCTTAGATTATAACTCCTACGAGCAGTACTTC
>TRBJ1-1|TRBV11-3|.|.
CASSLGESENTEAFF
TGTGCCAGCAGCTTAGGGGAGTCGGAGAACACTGAAGCTTTCTTT
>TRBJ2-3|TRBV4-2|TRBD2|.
CASSQESSGRAADTQYF
TGTGCCAGCAGCCAAGAATCTAGCGGGAGGGCCGCAGATACGCAGTATTTT
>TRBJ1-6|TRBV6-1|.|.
CASSEAPADSPLHF
TGTGCCAGCAGTGAAGCCCCTGCGGATTCACCCCTCCACTTT
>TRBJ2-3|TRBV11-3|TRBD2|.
CASSLGLAGVGDTQYF
TGTGCCAGCAGCTTGGGACTAGCGGGAGTTGGGGATACGCAGTATTTT
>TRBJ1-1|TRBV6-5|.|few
CASSYSLGNTEAFF
TGTGCCAGCAGTTACTCGTTGGGGAACACTGAAGCTTTCTTT
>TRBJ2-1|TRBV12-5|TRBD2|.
CASGMGLAGNNEQFF
TGTGCTAGTGGTATGGGACTAGCGGGAAACAATGAGCAGTTCTTC
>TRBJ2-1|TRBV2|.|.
CASSEGYSPNEQFF
TGTGCCAGCAGTGAAGGGTATAGTCCCAATGAGCAGTTCTTC
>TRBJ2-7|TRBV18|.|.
CASSVGYSYEQYF
TGTGCCAGCTCAGTAGGATACTCCTACGAGCAGTACTTC
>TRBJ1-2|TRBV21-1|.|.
CASSIGRGFYRGYTF
TGTGCCAGCAGCATCGGTCGGGGTTTTTATCGGGGCTACACCTTC
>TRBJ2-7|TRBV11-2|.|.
CASSATGRPYEQYF
TGTGCCAGCAGCGCAACGGGACGGCCCTACGAGCAGTACTTC
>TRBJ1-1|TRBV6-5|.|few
CASSYVGGTEAFF
TGTGCCAGCAGTTACGTGGGGGGCACTGAAGCTTTCTTT
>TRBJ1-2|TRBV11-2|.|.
CASSFSITEGYTF
TGTGCCAGCAGCTTTAGTATCACGGAGGGCTACACCTTC
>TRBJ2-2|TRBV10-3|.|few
CASRTLENTGELFF
TGTGCCTCAAGGACCCTGGAAAACACCGGGGAGCTGTTTTTT
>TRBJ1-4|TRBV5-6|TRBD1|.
CASSRGQGNEKLFF
TGTGCCAGCAGCCGGGGACAGGGAAATGAAAAACTGTTTTTT
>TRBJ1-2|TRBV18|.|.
CASSPPPVSTNYGYTF
TGTGCCAGCTCACCCCCTCCTGTCTCGACTAACTATGGCTACACCTTC